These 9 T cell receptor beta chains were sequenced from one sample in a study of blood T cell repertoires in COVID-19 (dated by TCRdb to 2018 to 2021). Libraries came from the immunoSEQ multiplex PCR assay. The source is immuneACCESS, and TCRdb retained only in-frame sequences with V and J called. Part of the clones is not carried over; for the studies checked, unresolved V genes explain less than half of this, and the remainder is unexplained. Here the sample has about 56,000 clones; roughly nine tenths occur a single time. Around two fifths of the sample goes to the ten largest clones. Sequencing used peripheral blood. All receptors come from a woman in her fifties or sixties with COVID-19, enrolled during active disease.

CDR3 in DNA: TGTGCCAGCAGCTTATTACGGGGAAAAGATACCGGGGAGCTGTTTTTT. This translates into CASSLLRGKDTGELFF. The rearrangement links TRBV11-2 to TRBJ2-2, with D possibly TRBD2 on 5 matching bases. The V end was cut by 2 bases, the J end by 5 bases, with 15 bases between. Germline V gene data show CDR1 as SGHAT and CDR2 as FQNNGV. This CDR3 spans 16 amino acids.

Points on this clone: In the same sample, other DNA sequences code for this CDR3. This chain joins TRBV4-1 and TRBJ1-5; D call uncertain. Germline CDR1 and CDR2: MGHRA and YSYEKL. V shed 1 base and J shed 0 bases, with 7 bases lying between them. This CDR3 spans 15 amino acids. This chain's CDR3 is CASSQAGISNQPQHF. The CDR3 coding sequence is TGCGCCAGCAGCCAAGCAGGAATTAGCAATCAGCCCCAGCATTTT.

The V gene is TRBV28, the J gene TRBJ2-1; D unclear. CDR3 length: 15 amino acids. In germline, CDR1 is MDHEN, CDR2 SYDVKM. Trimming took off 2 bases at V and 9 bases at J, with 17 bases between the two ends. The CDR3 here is CASSLPTRRGVEQFF. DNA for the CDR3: TGTGCCAGCAGTTTACCGACCCGCAGAGGTGTTGAGCAGTTCTTC.

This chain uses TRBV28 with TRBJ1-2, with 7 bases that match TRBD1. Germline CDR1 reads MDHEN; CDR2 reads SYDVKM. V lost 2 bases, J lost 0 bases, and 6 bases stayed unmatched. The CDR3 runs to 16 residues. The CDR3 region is CASSLPGTATNYGYTF. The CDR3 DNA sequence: TGTGCCAGCAGTTTACCCGGGACAGCAACTAACTATGGCTACACCTTC.

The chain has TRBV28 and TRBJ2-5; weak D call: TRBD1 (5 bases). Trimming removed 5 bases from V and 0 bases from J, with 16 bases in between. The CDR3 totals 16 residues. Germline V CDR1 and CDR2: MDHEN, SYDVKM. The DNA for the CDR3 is TGTGCCAGCAGTCCCGCTGGGGCGCGGAACCAAGAGACCCAGTACTTC. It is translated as CASSPAGARNQETQYF.

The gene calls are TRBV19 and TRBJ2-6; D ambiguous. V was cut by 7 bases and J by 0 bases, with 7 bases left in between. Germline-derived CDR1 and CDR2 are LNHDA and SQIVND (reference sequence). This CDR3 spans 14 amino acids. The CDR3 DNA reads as TGTGCCAGTACCCCCGGCTCTGGGGCCAACGTCCTGACTTTC. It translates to CASTPGSGANVLTF.

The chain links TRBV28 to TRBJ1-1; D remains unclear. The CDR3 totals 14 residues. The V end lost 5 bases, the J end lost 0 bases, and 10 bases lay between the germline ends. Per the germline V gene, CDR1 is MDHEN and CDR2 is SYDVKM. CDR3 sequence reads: CASSPLSLNTEAFF. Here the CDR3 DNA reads TGTGCCAGCAGTCCCCTTAGCTTGAACACTGAAGCTTTCTTT.

CDR3 coding DNA: TGTGCCAGCAGCCCAACTGGAGCGACCCAGTACTTC. This encodes CASSPTGATQYF. This chain uses TRBV5-6 with TRBJ2-5; D is unclear. V lost 4 bases, J lost 7 bases, and 11 bases lay in between. CDR1 is SGHDT, CDR2 YYEEEE, per germline. The CDR3 runs 12 residues.

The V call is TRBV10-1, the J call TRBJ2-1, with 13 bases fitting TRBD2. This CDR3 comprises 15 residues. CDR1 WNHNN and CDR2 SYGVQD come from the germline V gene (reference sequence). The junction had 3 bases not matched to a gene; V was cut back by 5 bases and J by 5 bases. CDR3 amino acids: CASSTGLAGDNEQFF. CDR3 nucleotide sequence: TGCGCCAGCAGTACTGGACTAGCGGGAGACAATGAGCAGTTCTTC.